This is a list of T cell receptor beta chains from one sample in a study of blood T cell repertoires in COVID-19. The method was immunoSEQ multiplex PCR; TCRdb's version includes in-frame clones alone and lacks a portion of them. The repertoire consists of about 300,000 clones, with approximately 88% occurring once and the leading ten covering nearly 6.5%. The sample consisted of peripheral blood. The receptors derive from a man younger than 35 who had recovered from COVID-19. The CDR3 runs from the conserved cysteine through the conserved F or W. A D gene is named only where the DNA matches it firmly. A row's size may be missing; if present it is once, few, many or a size class.

TRBV6-4,TRBJ1-6,TRBD1,NA,CASRVPGQGNSPLHF,TGTGCCAGCAGAGTTCCGGGACAGGGGAATTCACCCCTCCACTTT
TRBV5-5,TRBJ1-5,NA,NA,CASSLWAGDQPQHF,TGTGCCAGCAGCTTGTGGGCAGGGGATCAGCCCCAGCATTTT
TRBV2,TRBJ1-3,NA,NA,CASSTTGKSGNTIYF,TGTGCCAGCAGTACTACAGGGAAATCTGGAAACACCATATATTTT
TRBV27,TRBJ2-5,NA,NA,CASSSLLAGDQETQYF,TGTGCCAGCAGTTCGTTACTAGCCGGGGACCAAGAGACCCAGTACTTC
TRBV7-9,TRBJ1-1,NA,NA,CASSPRGNTEAFF,TGTGCCAGCAGTCCTCGGGGGAACACTGAAGCTTTCTTT
TRBV27,TRBJ2-3,TRBD1,NA,CASSLTGGFTDTQYF,TGTGCCAGCAGTTTAACAGGGGGTTTTACAGATACGCAGTATTTT
TRBV15,TRBJ1-6,TRBD1,NA,CATSTDRTGNSPLHF,TGTGCCACCAGCACGGACCGGACAGGGAATTCACCCCTCCACTTT
TRBV6-5,TRBJ2-2,NA,NA,CASSYSAGELFF,TGTGCCAGCAGTTACAGCGCCGGGGAGCTGTTTTTT
TRBV27,TRBJ2-1,TRBD2,once,CASSFLSGRVPEQFF,TGTGCCAGCAGTTTCCTTAGCGGGAGGGTCCCTGAGCAGTTCTTC
TRBV9,TRBJ2-2,NA,once,CASSGQESTGELFF,TGTGCCAGCAGCGGACAGGAGAGCACCGGGGAGCTGTTTTTT
TRBV14,TRBJ1-2,TRBD1,NA,CASSQAGTGNYGYTF,TGTGCCAGCAGCCAAGCGGGGACAGGGAACTATGGCTACACCTTC
TRBV19,TRBJ1-2,NA,NA,CASSVPGTSYGYTF,TGTGCCAGTAGTGTACCCGGGACATCCTATGGCTACACCTTC
TRBV30,TRBJ2-7,NA,NA,CAWSHTLSYEQYF,TGTGCCTGGAGTCACACCCTCTCCTACGAGCAGTACTTC
TRBV5-6,TRBJ1-1,TRBD1,NA,CASSLTGGRRAFF,TGTGCCAGCAGCTTGACAGGGGGAAGACGGGCTTTCTTT
TRBV7-2,TRBJ2-7,TRBD2,NA,CASSLSPLSSGSRYEQYF,TGTGCCAGCAGCTTATCTCCTCTATCTAGCGGGTCGCGGTACGAGCAGTACTTC
TRBV5-6,TRBJ1-1,NA,NA,CASSFGTEAFF,TGTGCCAGCAGCTTCGGCACTGAAGCTTTCTTT
TRBV4-1,TRBJ2-2,NA,NA,CASSPSNTGELFF,TGCGCCAGCAGCCCCTCGAACACCGGGGAGCTGTTTTTT